These T cell receptor beta chains were read from a single sample in a study of cytomegalovirus exposure and HLA in healthy donors. TCRdb's copy holds only in-frame clones and misses some; the assay was immunoSEQ multiplex PCR. The sample carries 190,000 or so clones, around 86% recorded once. Sample: PBMCs. These receptors were obtained from a woman between 45 and 60 years old in good health and CMV-seropositive. CDR3s leave out the opening cysteine and the closing phenylalanine or tryptophan.

j_call: TRBJ2-5
v_call: TRBV28
cdr3_aa: ASSLRTASMKTQY

j_call: TRBJ1-1
v_call: TRBV9
cdr3_aa: ASSVRGDRDTEAF

j_call: TRBJ1-1
v_call: TRBV5-1
cdr3_aa: ASSPTGERNTEAF

j_call: TRBJ2-7
v_call: TRBV7-8
cdr3_aa: ASSFEGTYEQY

j_call: TRBJ2-7
v_call: TRBV5-1
cdr3_aa: ASSLGPGQGVYEQY

j_call: TRBJ1-3
v_call: TRBV30
cdr3_aa: AWRLQENSGNTIY

j_call: TRBJ2-7
v_call: TRBV27
cdr3_aa: ASSLLGGHSLYEQY

j_call: TRBJ2-7
v_call: TRBV5-1
cdr3_aa: ASSRLGFEQY

j_call: TRBJ2-1
v_call: TRBV7-6
cdr3_aa: ASSLGFNSGLAGTYEQF

j_call: TRBJ1-2
v_call: TRBV2
cdr3_aa: ASRAAGHYGYT

j_call: TRBJ1-1
v_call: TRBV7-6
cdr3_aa: ASSLEAGGNTEAF

j_call: TRBJ2-7
v_call: TRBV25-1
cdr3_aa: ASSEYESGSSSYEQY

j_call: TRBJ2-5
v_call: TRBV7-3
cdr3_aa: ASRGQGLAEETQY

j_call: TRBJ1-2
v_call: TRBV6-5
cdr3_aa: ASSSTGGLYGYT

j_call: TRBJ2-5
v_call: TRBV4-1
cdr3_aa: ASSQEFRRGEIETQY

j_call: TRBJ1-5
v_call: TRBV5-1
cdr3_aa: ASSWTGDSNQPQH

j_call: TRBJ2-3
v_call: TRBV7-9
cdr3_aa: ASSSGLAGVADTQY

j_call: TRBJ2-3
v_call: TRBV4-3
cdr3_aa: ASSQGVASDTQY

j_call: TRBJ1-5
v_call: TRBV27
cdr3_aa: ASRRDYNQPQH

j_call: TRBJ2-1
v_call: TRBV9
cdr3_aa: ASSVGTLRGEQF

j_call: TRBJ1-5
v_call: TRBV6-1
cdr3_aa: ASSNRAVNQPQH

j_call: TRBJ1-5
v_call: TRBV28
cdr3_aa: ASSPPSREGQPQH

j_call: TRBJ1-5
v_call: TRBV5-1
cdr3_aa: ASRKDSYSNQPQH

j_call: TRBJ1-4
v_call: TRBV9
cdr3_aa: ASSVEGQINEKLF

j_call: TRBJ1-3
v_call: TRBV7-3
cdr3_aa: ASRRGTAGNTIY

j_call: TRBJ1-6
v_call: TRBV28
cdr3_aa: ASSRYGTAVQRGSYNSPLH

j_call: TRBJ1-4
v_call: TRBV27
cdr3_aa: ASSEGRGLRKLF

j_call: TRBJ2-1
v_call: TRBV11-2
cdr3_aa: ASSLDRGNEQF

j_call: TRBJ1-2
v_call: TRBV2
cdr3_aa: ASRRTGRIHGYT

j_call: TRBJ2-3
v_call: TRBV2
cdr3_aa: ASSRGLAGGADTQY

j_call: TRBJ1-4
v_call: TRBV5-1
cdr3_aa: ASSLDRANEKLF

j_call: TRBJ2-5
v_call: TRBV29-1
cdr3_aa: SVALSQGKTQY

j_call: TRBJ2-7
v_call: TRBV5-1
cdr3_aa: ASSPTSGDRGYEQY

j_call: TRBJ1-2
v_call: TRBV9
cdr3_aa: ASSAGQSAYGYT

j_call: TRBJ2-7
v_call: TRBV6-1
cdr3_aa: ASNYRGGSSYEQY